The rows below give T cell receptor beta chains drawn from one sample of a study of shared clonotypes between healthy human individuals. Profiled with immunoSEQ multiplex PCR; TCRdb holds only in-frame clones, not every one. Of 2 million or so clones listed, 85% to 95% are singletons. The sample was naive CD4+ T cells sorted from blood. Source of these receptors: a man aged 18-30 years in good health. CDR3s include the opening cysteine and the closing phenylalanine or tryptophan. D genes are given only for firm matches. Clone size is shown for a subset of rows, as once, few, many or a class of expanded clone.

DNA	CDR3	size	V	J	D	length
TGTGCCAGCAGTGAAGGATCTCCAGATACGCAGTATTTT	CASSEGSPDTQYF	.	TRBV6-1	TRBJ2-3	.	13
TGTGCCAGCAGCTTAGCCGGGACAGAAAACTACGAGCAGTACTTC	CASSLAGTENYEQYF	.	TRBV7-2	TRBJ2-7	TRBD1	15
TGTGCCAGCAGCCCTGGGCAGGGTACCTCCTACGAGCAGTACTTC	CASSPGQGTSYEQYF	.	TRBV9	TRBJ2-7	.	15
TGTGCCAGCAGACTGGACAGCCCAATAGCCAAAAACATTCAGTACTTC	CASRLDSPIAKNIQYF	once	TRBV6-6	TRBJ2-4	.	16
TGTGCCAGCAGTGAACGGGAACAAGGTTCACCCCTCCACTTT	CASSEREQGSPLHF	.	TRBV2	TRBJ1-6	.	14
TGTGCCAGCAGCCCGGACAAGGACTATGGCTACACCTTC	CASSPDKDYGYTF	.	TRBV5-4	TRBJ1-2	.	13
TGTGCCAGCAGCGAGGCCCAGGGGGCATGGTCCTATAATTCACCCCTCCACTTT	CASSEAQGAWSYNSPLHF	.	TRBV27	TRBJ1-6	TRBD1	18
TGCGCCAGCAGCTCCACACCGGGACAGGGGCCGGCCACTGAAGCTTTCTTT	CASSSTPGQGPATEAFF	.	TRBV5-1	TRBJ1-1	TRBD1	17
TGTGCCAGCAGCTTGGCCGGGACAGCCCTGGGCTACACCTTC	CASSLAGTALGYTF	.	TRBV5-4	TRBJ1-2	TRBD1	14
TGTGCCAGCAGTGATTCAGGGCACACTGAAGCTTTCTTT	CASSDSGHTEAFF	.	TRBV9	TRBJ1-1	.	13
TGTGCCAGCAGCCCGGCCAGCGGGAGCGTGGGAGATACGCAGTATTTT	CASSPASGSVGDTQYF	.	TRBV11-2	TRBJ2-3	TRBD2	16
TGTGCCAGCAGCCAAGAGGCCTACAATGAGCAGTTCTTC	CASSQEAYNEQFF	.	TRBV4-2	TRBJ2-1	.	13
TGTGCCAGCAGCCGGAGGGTAGTAACAGATACGCAGTATTTT	CASSRRVVTDTQYF	.	TRBV11-2	TRBJ2-3	.	14
TGTGCCAGCTACGGCAGGGGGTCTAGCACAGATACGCAGTATTTT	CASYGRGSSTDTQYF	.	TRBV28	TRBJ2-3	TRBD1	15
TGCAGCGTTTCAGGCCTCGACAATGAGCAGTTCTTC	CSVSGLDNEQFF	.	TRBV29-1	TRBJ2-1	.	12